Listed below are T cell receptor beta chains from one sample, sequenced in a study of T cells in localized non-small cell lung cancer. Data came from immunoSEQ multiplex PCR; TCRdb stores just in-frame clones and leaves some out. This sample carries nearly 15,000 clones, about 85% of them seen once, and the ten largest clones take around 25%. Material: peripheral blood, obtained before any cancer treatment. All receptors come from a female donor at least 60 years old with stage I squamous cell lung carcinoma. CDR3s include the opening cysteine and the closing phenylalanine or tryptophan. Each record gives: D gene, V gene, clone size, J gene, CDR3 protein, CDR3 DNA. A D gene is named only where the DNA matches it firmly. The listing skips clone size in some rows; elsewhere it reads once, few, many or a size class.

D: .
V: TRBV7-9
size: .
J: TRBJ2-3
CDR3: CASSLQGREDTQYF
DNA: TGTGCCAGCAGCTTACAGGGCAGGGAAGATACGCAGTATTTT

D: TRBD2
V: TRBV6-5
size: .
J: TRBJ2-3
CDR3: CASSSGTRTDTQYF
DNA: TGTGCCAGCAGTTCGGGGACTAGGACAGATACGCAGTATTTT

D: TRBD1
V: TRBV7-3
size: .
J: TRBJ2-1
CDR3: CASSLTGTGYNEQFF
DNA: TGTGCCAGCAGCTTAACGGGGACAGGGTACAATGAGCAGTTCTTC

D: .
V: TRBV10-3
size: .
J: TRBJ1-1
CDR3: CAISGLGGSEAFF
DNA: TGTGCCATCAGTGGGCTTGGAGGGTCTGAAGCTTTCTTT

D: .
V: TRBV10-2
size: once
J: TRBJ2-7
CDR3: CASTGGFPRSSYEQYF
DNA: TGCGCCAGCACGGGCGGTTTCCCCCGGAGCTCCTACGAGCAGTACTTC

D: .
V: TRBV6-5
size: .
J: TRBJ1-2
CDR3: CASSIVGQGAYGYTF
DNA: TGTGCCAGCAGCATTGTCGGTCAGGGAGCCTATGGCTACACCTTC

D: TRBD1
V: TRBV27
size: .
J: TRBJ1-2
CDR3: CASTRTGGFGGYTF
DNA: TGTGCCAGCACCAGGACAGGGGGCTTTGGCGGCTACACCTTC

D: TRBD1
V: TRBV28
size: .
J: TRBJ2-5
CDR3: CASSPGQGADKETQYF
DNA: TGTGCCAGCAGTCCCGGACAGGGGGCGGACAAAGAGACCCAGTACTTC

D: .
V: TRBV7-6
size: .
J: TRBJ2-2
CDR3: CASTQKHLNTGELFF
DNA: TGTGCCAGCACCCAAAAACATTTGAACACCGGGGAGCTGTTTTTT

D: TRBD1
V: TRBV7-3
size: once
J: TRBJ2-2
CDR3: CASSPGQEFGELFF
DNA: TGTGCCAGCAGCCCGGGACAGGAGTTCGGGGAGCTGTTTTTT

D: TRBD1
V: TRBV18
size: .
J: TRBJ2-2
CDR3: CASSPRQGYTGELFF
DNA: TGTGCCAGCTCACCACGACAGGGGTACACCGGGGAGCTGTTTTTT

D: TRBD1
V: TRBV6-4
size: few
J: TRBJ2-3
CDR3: CASSPTGGGTDTQYF
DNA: TGTGCCAGCAGCCCTACAGGGGGCGGCACAGATACGCAGTATTTT

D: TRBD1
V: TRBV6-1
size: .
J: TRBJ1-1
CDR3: CASSHVDRGNTEAFF
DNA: TGTGCCAGCAGCCACGTAGACAGGGGGAACACTGAAGCTTTCTTT

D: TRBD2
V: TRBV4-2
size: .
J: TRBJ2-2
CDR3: CASSQDRLAAIWDPNTGELFF
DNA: TGTGCCAGCAGCCAAGATCGCCTAGCGGCTATTTGGGACCCGAACACCGGGGAGCTGTTTTTT

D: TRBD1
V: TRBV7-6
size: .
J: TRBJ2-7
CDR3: CASSLEDPGTGSYEQYF
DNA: TGTGCCAGCAGCTTAGAAGACCCCGGGACAGGATCCTACGAGCAGTACTTC

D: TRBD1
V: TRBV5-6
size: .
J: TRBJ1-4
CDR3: CASSHRQGLGKLFF
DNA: TGTGCCAGCAGCCATAGACAGGGGCTAGGAAAACTGTTTTTT

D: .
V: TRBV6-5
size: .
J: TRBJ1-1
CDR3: CASSSTGPLGEAFF
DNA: TGTGCCAGCAGTTCCACGGGACCACTCGGTGAAGCTTTCTTT

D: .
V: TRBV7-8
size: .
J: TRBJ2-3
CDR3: CASSAGQFDATSTDTQYF
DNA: TGTGCCAGCAGCGCGGGACAGTTTGACGCGACTAGCACAGATACGCAGTATTTT

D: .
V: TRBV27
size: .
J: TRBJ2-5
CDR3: CASSGREPRETQYF
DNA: TGTGCCAGCAGTGGAAGGGAACCCAGAGAGACCCAGTACTTC

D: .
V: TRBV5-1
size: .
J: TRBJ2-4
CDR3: CASSAISGAGNIQYF
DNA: TGCGCCAGCAGCGCCATCTCGGGGGCAGGGAACATTCAGTACTTC

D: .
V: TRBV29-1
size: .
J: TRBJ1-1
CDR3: CSVEDQGQTLNTEAFF
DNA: TGCAGCGTTGAAGACCAAGGACAGACGCTGAACACTGAAGCTTTCTTT

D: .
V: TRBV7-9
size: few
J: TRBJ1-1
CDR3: CASSPLGTEAFF
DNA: TGTGCCAGCAGCCCGTTGGGCACTGAAGCTTTCTTT

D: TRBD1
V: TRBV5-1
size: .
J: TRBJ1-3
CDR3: CASSLGTGDTGNTIYF
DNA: TGCGCCAGCAGTCTCGGGACAGGGGACACTGGAAACACCATATATTTT

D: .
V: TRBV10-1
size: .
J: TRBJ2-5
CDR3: CASSEGGAGETQYF
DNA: TGCGCCAGCAGTGAGGGTGGCGCGGGGGAGACCCAGTACTTC

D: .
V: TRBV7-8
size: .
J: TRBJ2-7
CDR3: CASSFESPGPGTYEQYF
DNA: TGTGCCAGCAGCTTTGAGAGTCCGGGGCCGGGGACCTACGAGCAGTACTTC

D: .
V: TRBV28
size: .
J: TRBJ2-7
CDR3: CASSFSVGSYEQYF
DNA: TGTGCCAGCAGTTTTTCGGTCGGATCCTACGAGCAGTACTTC

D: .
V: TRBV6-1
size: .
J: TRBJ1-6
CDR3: CASSGVQGFSGMGSPLHF
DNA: TGTGCCAGCAGTGGAGTTCAGGGATTTTCGGGTATGGGATCACCCCTCCACTTT

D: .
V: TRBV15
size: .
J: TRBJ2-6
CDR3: CATSGREAGANVLTF
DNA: TGTGCCACCAGCGGCAGGGAAGCTGGGGCCAACGTCCTGACTTTC

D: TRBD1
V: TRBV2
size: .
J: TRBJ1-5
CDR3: CASRKTGLNQPQHF
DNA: TGTGCCAGCAGAAAGACAGGGCTAAATCAGCCCCAGCATTTT

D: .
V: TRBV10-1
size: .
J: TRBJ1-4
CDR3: CASGRTNEKLFF
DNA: TGCGCCAGCGGACGGACGAATGAAAAACTGTTTTTT

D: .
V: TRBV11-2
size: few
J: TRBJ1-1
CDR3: CASSPFPSGMNTEAFF
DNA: TGTGCCAGCAGCCCCTTTCCGTCTGGGATGAACACTGAAGCTTTCTTT

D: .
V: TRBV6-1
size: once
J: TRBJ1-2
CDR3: CASTGVQGGYGYTF
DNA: TGTGCCAGCACCGGAGTTCAAGGAGGCTATGGCTACACCTTC

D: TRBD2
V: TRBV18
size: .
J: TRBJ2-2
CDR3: CASSPLGGAGSTGELFF
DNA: TGTGCCAGCTCACCGTTGGGAGGGGCTGGTAGCACCGGGGAGCTGTTTTTT

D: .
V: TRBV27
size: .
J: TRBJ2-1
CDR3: CASSPGTAGLMTEQFF
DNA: TGTGCCAGCAGTCCCGGGACGGCTGGACTGATGACTGAGCAGTTCTTC

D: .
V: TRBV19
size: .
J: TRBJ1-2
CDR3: CASSIGGYSTGYGYTF
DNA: TGTGCCAGTAGTATTGGCGGGTACTCAACCGGCTATGGCTACACCTTC

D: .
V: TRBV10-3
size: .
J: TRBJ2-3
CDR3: CAISGEQRADTQYF
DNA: TGTGCCATCAGTGGGGAACAACGGGCAGATACGCAGTATTTT

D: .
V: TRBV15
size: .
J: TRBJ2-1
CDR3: CATSKGAGGNEQFF
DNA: TGTGCCACCAGCAAGGGGGCCGGGGGCAATGAGCAGTTCTTC

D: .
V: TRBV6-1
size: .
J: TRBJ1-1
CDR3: CASNVQGSTEAFF
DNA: TGTGCCAGCAACGTGCAGGGCTCGACTGAAGCTTTCTTT

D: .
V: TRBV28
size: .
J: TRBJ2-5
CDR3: CASSVGPSETQYF
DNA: TGTGCCAGCAGCGTGGGACCTTCGGAGACCCAGTACTTC

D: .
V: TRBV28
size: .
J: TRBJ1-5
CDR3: CASSLRSGNQPQHF
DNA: TGTGCCAGCAGTTTAAGGTCCGGAAATCAGCCCCAGCATTTT

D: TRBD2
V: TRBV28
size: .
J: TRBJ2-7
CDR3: CASSLYASGDSYEQYF
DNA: TGTGCCAGCAGTTTATACGCGAGCGGGGACTCCTACGAGCAGTACTTC

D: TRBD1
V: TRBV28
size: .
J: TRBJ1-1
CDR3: CASREDRGFTEAFF
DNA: TGTGCCAGCAGGGAGGACAGGGGGTTCACTGAAGCTTTCTTT

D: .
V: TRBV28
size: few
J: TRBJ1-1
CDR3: CASSLFPNRAEAFF
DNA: TGTGCCAGCAGTCTCTTCCCTAATCGGGCCGAAGCTTTCTTT

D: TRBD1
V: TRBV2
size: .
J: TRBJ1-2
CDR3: CTSSATGRGGFYGYTF
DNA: TGTACCAGCAGCGCTACGGGCAGGGGGGGCTTCTATGGCTACACCTTC

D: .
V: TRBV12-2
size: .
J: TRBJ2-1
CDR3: CASSLLGNEQFF
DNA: TGTGCCAGCAGCTTATTGGGGAATGAGCAGTTCTTC

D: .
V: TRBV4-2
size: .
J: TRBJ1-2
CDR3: CASSQVGIYGYTF
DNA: TGTGCCAGCAGCCAGGTGGGGATCTATGGCTACACCTTC

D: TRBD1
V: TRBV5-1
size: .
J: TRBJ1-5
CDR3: CASSLEGTGLNQPQHF
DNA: TGCGCCAGCAGCTTGGAAGGGACAGGGCTCAATCAGCCCCAGCATTTT

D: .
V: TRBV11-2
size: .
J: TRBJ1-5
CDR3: CASSPRSGRGGQPQHF
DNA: TGTGCCAGCAGCCCCCGGAGCGGCAGGGGCGGACAGCCCCAGCATTTT

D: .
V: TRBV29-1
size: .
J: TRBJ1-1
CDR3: CSVVNRPNTEAFF
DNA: TGCAGCGTTGTAAACCGCCCGAACACTGAAGCTTTCTTT

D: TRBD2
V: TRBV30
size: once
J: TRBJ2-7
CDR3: CAWSSGAGETEQYF
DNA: TGTGCCTGGAGCTCCGGGGCGGGAGAAACCGAGCAGTACTTC

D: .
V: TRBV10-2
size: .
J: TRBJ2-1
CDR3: CASSESVGTLRDNEQFF
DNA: TGCGCCAGCAGTGAGTCGGTAGGAACCCTTAGAGACAATGAGCAGTTCTTC

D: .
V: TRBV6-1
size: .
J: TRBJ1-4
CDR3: CASSEQGRGEKLFF
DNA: TGTGCCAGCAGTGAACAGGGGCGGGGAGAAAAACTGTTTTTT

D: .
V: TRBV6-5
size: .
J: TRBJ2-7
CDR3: CATDVGGSYEQYF
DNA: TGTGCCACTGACGTGGGAGGATCCTACGAGCAGTACTTC

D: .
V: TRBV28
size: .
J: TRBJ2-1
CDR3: CASSSESNDASYNEQFF
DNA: TGTGCCAGCAGTTCAGAGTCGAACGACGCTTCCTACAATGAGCAGTTCTTC

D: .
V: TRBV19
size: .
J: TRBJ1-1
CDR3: CASSNYRAEAFF
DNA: TGTGCCAGTAGTAACTACAGGGCTGAAGCTTTCTTT